This T cell receptor beta chain was documented in a study of blood T cells in healthy people across ages (dated by TCRdb to between 2014 and 2017). As for the study more broadly: In model experiments, template switching captured roughly one uniquely barcoded TCR beta cDNA molecule for every two T cells. The study measured age-related changes in TCR beta repertoire diversity using deep sequencing normalized with unique cDNA molecular identifiers. Donors were grouped into four age groups: young (average roughly 17 years), middle-aged (less than 40), aged (around 66) and long-lived (about 82). To avoid experimental bias, donors of different ages were distributed randomly across sequencing lanes. The study analyzed two additional independent replicas of 1 million unique cDNA reads from the same blood draw for two donors, one aged 18 to 30 and one aged 80 or older. Overall study results and their limits: Donor CMV infection status was unknown, potentially confounding age-related changes in expanded clonotypes. The percentage of naive T cells measured by flow cytometry correlated strongly with observed TCR beta diversity. Compared with the aged group, the long-lived group had more naive CD4+ T cells, fewer expanded clones and increased TCR diversity, a pattern suggesting age selection. As age increased, observed TCR beta diversity per million T cells dropped in a roughly linear way, and a significant reduction was already evident by age 40. Because profiling used bulk unsorted PBMCs, naive and antigen-experienced compartments could not be compared conclusively. Estimates of total diversity based on one million sequenced T cells were considered lower bounds and underestimates.

The trim is 5 bases for V and 1 base for J, with a gap of 8 bases between the germline ends. From its cysteine to its phenylalanine, the CDR3 spans 13 amino acids. Only CDR3 DNA remains: 39 bases, in frame from the first base. CDR1 is given as KGHSH and CDR2 as LQKENI, both from the germline V gene. The approximately 40 donors, aged about 6 to 90 years, were systemically healthy Caucasian individuals from Russia. Around 9.8 milliliters of peripheral blood were collected from each donor into EDTA-treated Vacutainer tubes. PBMCs were isolated by Ficoll-Paque density-gradient centrifugation, with at least 6.5 million obtained per sample. Trizol reagent was used to extract total RNA from PBMCs, with at least 6 micrograms per sample. For every donor, an aliquot of PBMCs went through flow cytometry to measure the percentages of naive CD45RAhigh/CD27high T cells. This clonotype appeared a few times. Its antigen is still unknown. No base-level quality is on record; no much larger clone is a single base apart.

Library creation used 5' RACE. TCRdb shows the sequencer as Illumina HiSeq 2500. A second roughly 7 to 11 cycle PCR used a sample-barcoded 5' primer and a J-beta primer mix. A unique molecular identifier was introduced onto each TCR beta cDNA molecule by a template-switch 5' adaptor carrying 12 random nucleotides. Each sample yielded at least 3 million CDR3-containing paired-end reads. The Mint cDNA synthesis kit, primed by a TRBC-specific oligonucleotide, was used to synthesize first-strand cDNA from all RNA. Following uracil-DNA glycosylase treatment, a first 18-cycle PCR with universal primers M1SS and BC2_uni_R was performed on all cDNA. Concerning the study's data processing: Normalization of each sample was performed by random selection of 1 million high-quality reads, each carrying a distinct molecular identifier. Instead of being binned into consensus sequences, reads with shared molecular identifiers were discarded. MiTCR, with a Q25 quality threshold and the strictest error-elimination algorithm, was used for CDR3 identification, clonotype clustering and error correction. A nonparametric unseen species model with Euler transformation was used to estimate a lower bound on total TCR beta diversity. The public reads were quality trimmed at Q25 with fastp and then assembled into clones with MiXCR by TCRdb, keeping productive beta chains. All rows with the same CDR3 protein become a single entry with the most common DNA and genes. These V and J calls originate from TCRdb's pipeline instead of the authors' own analysis. For this sample there are 710,000 or so distinct CDR3 sequences; 22% appear just once. The ten most abundant clones make up around a fifth of the sample.

The TCR sequence derives from a man in his sixties or seventies in good health. Source material: blood. Recombination connected TRBV18 to TRBJ1-1; the D gene cannot be named for sure. The DNA sequence follows: TGTGCCAGCTCAGTTGGGGAGAACACTGAAGCTTTCTTT. Translated, this is CASSVGENTEAFF.